These T cell receptor beta chains were read from a single sample in a study of OX40 agonist ivuxolimab in advanced cancers. Method: immunoSEQ multiplex PCR; TCRdb's copy keeps in-frame clones and lacks some. The sample shows around 40,000 clones, over 60% of them seen only once. The input for sequencing was CD4+ or CD8+ T cells sorted from blood, taken in a trial of the OX40 agonist ivuxolimab. These receptors came from an adult with an advanced solid tumor such as melanoma, head and neck, liver or kidney cancer. CDR3s include the opening cysteine and the closing phenylalanine or tryptophan. Fields, in order: V gene, D gene, clone size, J gene, CDR3 protein, CDR3 DNA. The D gene is left open where the match is weak. The listing skips clone size in some rows; elsewhere it reads once, few, many or a size class.

TRBV7-2,.,.,TRBJ1-2,CASSLALRGGYTF,TGTGCCAGCAGCTTAGCACTTAGGGGAGGCTACACCTTC
TRBV7-3,.,.,TRBJ2-3,CASSLGTDTQYF,TGTGCCAGCAGCTTAGGGACAGATACGCAGTATTTT
TRBV21-1,.,few,TRBJ1-1,CASTGGDQGAEAFF,TGTGCCAGCACCGGGGGGGACCAGGGCGCTGAAGCTTTCTTT
TRBV6-1,.,.,TRBJ2-1,CASREPGAYNEQFF,TGTGCCAGCAGGGAGCCAGGGGCCTACAATGAGCAGTTCTTC
TRBV10-2,.,.,TRBJ2-3,CASSERLESTDTQYF,TGCGCCAGCAGTGAGCGACTAGAGTCCACAGATACGCAGTATTTT
TRBV5-1,.,.,TRBJ1-4,CASSPRGSPVNEKLFF,TGCGCCAGCAGCCCCCGGGGCAGCCCAGTAAATGAAAAACTGTTTTTT
TRBV4-2,TRBD2,.,TRBJ2-7,CASSQHSTSGGGEQYF,TGTGCCAGCAGCCAACACTCAACTAGCGGGGGAGGCGAGCAGTACTTC
TRBV27,TRBD1,few,TRBJ1-4,CASRPGGTGREKLFF,TGTGCCAGCAGACCCGGAGGGACAGGGAGGGAAAAACTGTTTTTT
TRBV5-8,TRBD1,.,TRBJ2-7,CASSPRGRGLFYEQYF,TGTGCCAGCAGCCCGAGGGGCAGGGGGCTATTCTACGAGCAGTACTTC
TRBV4-1,TRBD2,.,TRBJ2-5,CASSQNGASGGQETQYF,TGCGCCAGCAGCCAGAATGGAGCTAGCGGGGGACAAGAGACCCAGTACTTC
TRBV5-1,.,.,TRBJ1-2,CASSEQGKGGYTF,TGCGCCAGCAGCGAGCAGGGAAAGGGCGGCTACACCTTC
TRBV29-1,TRBD1,.,TRBJ2-7,CSVEDEGQSYEQYF,TGCAGCGTTGAAGATGAGGGACAGTCCTACGAGCAGTACTTC
TRBV5-6,.,.,TRBJ1-5,CASSLAGFRQPQHF,TGTGCCAGCAGCTTGGCAGGGTTTCGACAGCCCCAGCATTTT
TRBV18,TRBD1,.,TRBJ1-2,CASSRGTENYGYTF,TGTGCCAGCTCGCGAGGGACAGAGAACTATGGCTACACCTTC
TRBV18,TRBD1,.,TRBJ2-1,CASSPRPATGGPNEQFF,TGTGCCAGCTCACCAAGGCCGGCCACAGGGGGCCCCAATGAGCAGTTCTTC
TRBV7-9,.,.,TRBJ1-3,CASSLPSSGNTIYF,TGTGCCAGCAGCTTACCAAGCTCTGGAAACACCATATATTTT
TRBV25-1,.,.,TRBJ2-1,CASSKLSRWEDNEQFF,TGTGCCAGCAGTAAATTAAGTAGGTGGGAAGACAATGAGCAGTTCTTC
TRBV7-9,.,.,TRBJ2-3,CASSYDSTDTQYF,TGTGCCAGCAGCTACGACAGCACAGATACGCAGTATTTT
TRBV5-4,TRBD1,.,TRBJ1-2,CASSLRGQGYTF,TGTGCCAGCAGCCTCAGGGGGCAGGGCTACACCTTC
TRBV6-6,.,.,TRBJ1-1,CASRPGGEAFF,TGTGCCAGCAGACCCGGTGGCGAAGCTTTCTTT
TRBV6-5,TRBD1,.,TRBJ2-3,CASSYAGGAFTDTQYF,TGTGCCAGCAGTTACGCAGGGGGCGCGTTCACAGATACGCAGTATTTT
TRBV7-2,.,medium-sized,TRBJ1-5,CASSFRQNQPQHF,TGTGCCAGCAGCTTTCGACAGAACCAGCCCCAGCATTTT
TRBV28,.,few,TRBJ1-6,CASSLQQSPLHF,TGTGCCAGCAGTTTACAGCAGTCACCCCTCCACTTT
TRBV6-1,.,.,TRBJ1-4,CASSDGQGGEKLFF,TGTGCCAGCAGTGACGGACAAGGAGGGGAAAAACTGTTTTTT
TRBV5-6,.,few,TRBJ1-5,CASSWGWDGNQPQHF,TGTGCCAGCAGCTGGGGCTGGGACGGAAATCAGCCCCAGCATTTT
TRBV5-8,.,.,TRBJ2-1,CASSLRGASASYNEQFF,TGTGCCAGCAGCTTAAGGGGGGCTTCGGCTTCCTACAATGAGCAGTTCTTC
TRBV14,.,.,TRBJ1-1,CASSQVLNTEAFF,TGTGCCAGCAGCCAAGTACTGAACACTGAAGCTTTCTTT
TRBV29-1,.,few,TRBJ1-1,CSVSQGNTEAFF,TGCAGCGTATCACAGGGGAACACTGAAGCTTTCTTT
TRBV11-2,.,.,TRBJ1-1,CASSLLAGSSGRGTEAFF,TGTGCCAGCAGCTTATTGGCGGGGTCAAGCGGGCGTGGCACTGAAGCTTTCTTT
TRBV2,.,few,TRBJ2-1,CASRVKEQFF,TGTGCCAGCAGGGTGAAGGAGCAGTTCTTC
TRBV21-1,.,.,TRBJ1-2,CASSKGGGEQGYTF,TGTGCCAGCAGCAAAGGTGGAGGGGAACAAGGCTACACCTTC
TRBV27,TRBD2,once,TRBJ2-3,CASSQGLAGGWTDTQYF,TGTGCCAGCAGTCAGGGACTAGCGGGGGGATGGACAGATACGCAGTATTTT
TRBV5-5,.,.,TRBJ2-2,CASRDTNTGELFF,TGTGCCAGCAGGGACACGAACACCGGGGAGCTGTTTTTT
TRBV5-1,TRBD1,.,TRBJ1-1,CASSGGQVSNTEAFF,TGCGCCAGCAGCGGGGGACAGGTGTCGAACACTGAAGCTTTCTTT
TRBV6-5,.,few,TRBJ2-2,CASSYRREAGELFF,TGTGCCAGCAGTTACCGCAGGGAGGCCGGGGAGCTGTTTTTT
TRBV28,.,.,TRBJ2-2,CASSWGQKELFF,TGTGCCAGCAGTTGGGGCCAAAAGGAGCTGTTTTTT
TRBV6-6,TRBD2,once,TRBJ2-5,CASRNTRTSGQETQYF,TGTGCCAGCAGAAACACTCGGACTAGCGGCCAAGAGACCCAGTACTTC
TRBV5-8,.,once,TRBJ1-6,CASSLLENSPLHF,TGTGCCAGCAGTCTCTTGGAGAATTCACCCCTCCACTTT
TRBV9,TRBD2,.,TRBJ2-3,CASSLSGRTDTQYF,TGTGCCAGCAGCCTTAGCGGGCGCACAGATACGCAGTATTTT
TRBV25-1,.,once,TRBJ1-2,CASSESGFGYTF,TGTGCCAGCAGTGAATCAGGGTTTGGCTACACCTTC
TRBV11-1,.,few,TRBJ2-5,CASSLVRGVKTQYF,TGTGCCAGCAGCTTAGTCAGGGGCGTGAAGACCCAGTACTTC
TRBV14,.,medium-sized,TRBJ2-5,CASSRTVQETQYF,TGTGCCAGCAGCCGGACAGTCCAAGAGACCCAGTACTTC
TRBV6-5,TRBD1,.,TRBJ1-2,CASSRQGSGYTF,TGTGCCAGCAGTAGACAGGGTTCTGGCTACACCTTC
TRBV11-2,.,.,TRBJ1-2,CASSQSPGANYGYTF,TGTGCCAGCAGCCAAAGCCCAGGGGCTAACTATGGCTACACCTTC
TRBV11-2,.,.,TRBJ1-2,CASSFGPSYGYTF,TGTGCCAGCAGCTTTGGGCCGAGCTATGGCTACACCTTC
TRBV7-8,TRBD2,few,TRBJ2-5,CASSGRLAGAQETQYF,TGTGCCAGCAGCGGTCGACTAGCGGGGGCCCAAGAGACCCAGTACTTC
TRBV11-2,.,.,TRBJ1-1,CASSFGGPSWNTEAFF,TGTGCCAGCAGCTTTGGGGGGCCCTCTTGGAACACTGAAGCTTTCTTT
TRBV2,TRBD1,.,TRBJ1-2,CASSESAGGYGYTF,TGTGCCAGCAGTGAGTCGGCAGGGGGCTATGGCTACACCTTC
TRBV19,.,.,TRBJ1-5,CASSRMEISNQPQHF,TGTGCCAGTAGTAGGATGGAAATCAGCAATCAGCCCCAGCATTTT
TRBV30,.,.,TRBJ1-3,CAWSTDSGNTIYF,TGTGCCTGGAGTACAGACTCTGGAAACACCATATATTTT
TRBV5-1,.,.,TRBJ2-7,CASSLGGGTYEQYF,TGCGCCAGCAGCTTGGGAGGGGGGACCTACGAGCAGTACTTC
TRBV29-1,.,.,TRBJ1-1,CSVDSLRTEAFF,TGCAGCGTTGACTCTTTGCGGACTGAAGCTTTCTTT
TRBV10-1,TRBD2,.,TRBJ2-3,CASSESLAGGTDTQYF,TGCGCCAGCAGTGAGTCGTTAGCGGGGGGCACAGATACGCAGTATTTT